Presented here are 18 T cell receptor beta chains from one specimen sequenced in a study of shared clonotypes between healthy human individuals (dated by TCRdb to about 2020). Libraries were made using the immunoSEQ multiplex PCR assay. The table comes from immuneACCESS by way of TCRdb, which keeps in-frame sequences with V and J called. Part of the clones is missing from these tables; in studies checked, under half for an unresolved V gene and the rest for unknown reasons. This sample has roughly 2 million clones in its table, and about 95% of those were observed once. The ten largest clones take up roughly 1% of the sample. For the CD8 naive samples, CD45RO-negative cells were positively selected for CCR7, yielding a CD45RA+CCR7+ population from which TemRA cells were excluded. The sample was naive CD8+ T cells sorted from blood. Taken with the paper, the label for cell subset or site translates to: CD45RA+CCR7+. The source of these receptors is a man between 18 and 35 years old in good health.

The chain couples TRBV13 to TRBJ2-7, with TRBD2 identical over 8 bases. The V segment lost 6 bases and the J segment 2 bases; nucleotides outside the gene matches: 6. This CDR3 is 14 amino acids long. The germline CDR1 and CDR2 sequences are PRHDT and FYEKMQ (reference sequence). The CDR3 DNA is TGTGCCAGCAGAGTGAGCGGGGGCCCCTACGAGCAGTACTTC. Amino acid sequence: CASRVSGGPYEQYF.

The CDR3 coding sequence is TGTGCCAGCAGAATGGGACAGGGGGGAGGCATTCAGTACTTC. Protein sequence: CASRMGQGGGIQYF. This chain connects TRBV7-2 to TRBJ2-4; TRBD1 matches at 11 bases. The germline V gene encodes CDR1 SGHTA and CDR2 FQGNSA. V shed 6 bases, J shed 9 bases, and the junction held 7 bases outside the gene matches. The CDR3 is made up of 14 amino acids.

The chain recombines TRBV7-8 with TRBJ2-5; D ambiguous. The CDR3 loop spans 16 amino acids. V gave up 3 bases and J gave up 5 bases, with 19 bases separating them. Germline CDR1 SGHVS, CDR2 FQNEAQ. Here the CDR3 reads CASSLDEVPDGETQYF. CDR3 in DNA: TGTGCCAGCAGCTTGGACGAAGTCCCCGATGGCGAGACCCAGTACTTC.

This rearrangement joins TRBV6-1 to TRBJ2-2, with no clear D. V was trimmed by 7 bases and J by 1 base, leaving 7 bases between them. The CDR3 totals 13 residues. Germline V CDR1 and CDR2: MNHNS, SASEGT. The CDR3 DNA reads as TGTGCCAGCACCCCGAAGAACACCGGGGAGCTGTTTTTT. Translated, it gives CASTPKNTGELFF.

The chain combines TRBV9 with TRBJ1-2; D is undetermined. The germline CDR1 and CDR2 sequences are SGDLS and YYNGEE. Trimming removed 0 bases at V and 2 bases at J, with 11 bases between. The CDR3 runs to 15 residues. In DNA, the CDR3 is TGTGCCAGCAGCGTAGACTCAGCGGGGAACTATGGCTACACCTTC. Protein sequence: CASSVDSAGNYGYTF. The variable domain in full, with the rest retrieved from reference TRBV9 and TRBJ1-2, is DSGVTQTPKHLITATGQRVTLRCSPRSGDLSVYWYQQSLDQGLQFLIQYYNGEERAKGNILERFSAQQFPDLHSELNLSSLELGDSALYFCASSVDSAGNYGYTFGSGTRLTVV.

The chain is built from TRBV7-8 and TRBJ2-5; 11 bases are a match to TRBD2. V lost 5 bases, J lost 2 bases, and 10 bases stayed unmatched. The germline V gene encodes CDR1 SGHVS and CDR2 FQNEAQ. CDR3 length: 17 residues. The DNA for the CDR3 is TGTGCCAGCAGCCCTATTCTAGCGGGAGGACCACAAGAGACCCAGTACTTC. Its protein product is CASSPILAGGPQETQYF.

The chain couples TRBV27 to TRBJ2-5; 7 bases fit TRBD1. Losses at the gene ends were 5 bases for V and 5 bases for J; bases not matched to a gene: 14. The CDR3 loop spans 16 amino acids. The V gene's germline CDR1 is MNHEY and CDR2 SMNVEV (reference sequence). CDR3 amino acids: CASSPTTDRVGETQYF. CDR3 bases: TGTGCCAGCAGTCCGACTACCGACAGGGTAGGGGAGACCCAGTACTTC.

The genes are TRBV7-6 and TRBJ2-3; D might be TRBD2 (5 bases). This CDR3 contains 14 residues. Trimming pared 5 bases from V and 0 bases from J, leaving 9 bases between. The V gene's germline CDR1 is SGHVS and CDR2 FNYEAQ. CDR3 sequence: CASSGRTSTDTQYF. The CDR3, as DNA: TGTGCCAGCAGCGGACGGACTAGCACAGATACGCAGTATTTT.

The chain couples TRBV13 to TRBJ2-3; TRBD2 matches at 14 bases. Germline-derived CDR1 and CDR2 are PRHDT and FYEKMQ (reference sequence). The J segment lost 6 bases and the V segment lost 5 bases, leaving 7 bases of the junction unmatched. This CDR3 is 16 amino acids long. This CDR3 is CASSPGLAGAGDTQYF. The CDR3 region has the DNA TGTGCCAGCAGCCCGGGACTAGCGGGAGCGGGGGATACGCAGTATTTT.

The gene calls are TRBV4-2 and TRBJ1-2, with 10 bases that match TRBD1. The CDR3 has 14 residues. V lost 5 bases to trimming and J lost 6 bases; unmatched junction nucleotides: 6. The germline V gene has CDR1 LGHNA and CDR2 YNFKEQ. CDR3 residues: CASSGGTGVDGYTF. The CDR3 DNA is TGTGCCAGCAGCGGAGGGACAGGGGTTGATGGCTACACCTTC.

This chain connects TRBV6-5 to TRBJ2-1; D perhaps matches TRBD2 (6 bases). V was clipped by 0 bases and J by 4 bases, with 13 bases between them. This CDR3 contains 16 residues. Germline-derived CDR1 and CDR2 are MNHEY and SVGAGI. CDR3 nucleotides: TGTGCCAGCAGTTACTCGCCCGGGAGAGTGTACAATGAGCAGTTCTTC. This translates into CASSYSPGRVYNEQFF.

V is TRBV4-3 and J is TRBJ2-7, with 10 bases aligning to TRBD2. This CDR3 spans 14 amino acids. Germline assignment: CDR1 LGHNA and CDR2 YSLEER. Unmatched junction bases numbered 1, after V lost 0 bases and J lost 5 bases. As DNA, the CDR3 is TGCGCCAGCAGCCAAGACGGACTAGCGGACGAGCAGTACTTC. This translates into CASSQDGLADEQYF.

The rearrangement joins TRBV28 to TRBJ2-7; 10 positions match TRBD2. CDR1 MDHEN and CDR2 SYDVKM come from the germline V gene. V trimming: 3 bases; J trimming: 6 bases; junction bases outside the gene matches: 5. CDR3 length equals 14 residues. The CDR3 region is CASSLGLAGVEQYF. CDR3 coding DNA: TGTGCCAGCAGTTTGGGTCTAGCGGGAGTCGAGCAGTACTTC.

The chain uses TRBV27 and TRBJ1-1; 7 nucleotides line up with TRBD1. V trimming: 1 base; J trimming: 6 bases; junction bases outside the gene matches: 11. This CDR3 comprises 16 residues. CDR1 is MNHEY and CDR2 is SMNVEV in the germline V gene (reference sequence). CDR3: CASSLYGRGDLAEAFF. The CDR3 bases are TGTGCCAGCAGTTTATATGGCAGGGGGGATTTAGCTGAAGCTTTCTTT.

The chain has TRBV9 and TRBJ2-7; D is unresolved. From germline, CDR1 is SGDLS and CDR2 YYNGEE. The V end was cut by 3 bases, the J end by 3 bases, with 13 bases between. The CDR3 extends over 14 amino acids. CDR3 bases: TGTGCCAGCAGCGCAAGCGTATCCCACTACGAGCAGTACTTC. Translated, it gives CASSASVSHYEQYF.

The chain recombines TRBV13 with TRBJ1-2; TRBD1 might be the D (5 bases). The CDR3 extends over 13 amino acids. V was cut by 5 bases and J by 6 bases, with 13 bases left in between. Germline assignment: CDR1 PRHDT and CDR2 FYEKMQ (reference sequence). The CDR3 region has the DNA TGTGCCAGCAGCCCCAGGGACCTTCATGGCTACACCTTC. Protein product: CASSPRDLHGYTF.

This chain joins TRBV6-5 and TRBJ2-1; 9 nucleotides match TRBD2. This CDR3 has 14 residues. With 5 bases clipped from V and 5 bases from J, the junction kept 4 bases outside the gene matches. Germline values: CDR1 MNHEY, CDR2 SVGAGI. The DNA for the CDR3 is TGTGCCAGCAGTGGCGGGGGGGAAAACAATGAGCAGTTCTTC. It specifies CASSGGGENNEQFF.

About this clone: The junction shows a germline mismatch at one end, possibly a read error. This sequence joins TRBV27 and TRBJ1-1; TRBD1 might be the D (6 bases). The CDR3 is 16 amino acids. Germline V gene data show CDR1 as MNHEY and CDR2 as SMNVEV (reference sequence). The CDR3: CASSLSPGTYRTEAFF. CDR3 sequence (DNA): TGTGCCAGCAGTTTATCCCCCGGGACATATCGGACTGAGGCTTTCTTT.